What follows are 13 T cell receptor beta chains derived from one specimen sequenced in a study of a mutant IDH1 vaccine in newly diagnosed glioma. TCRdb keeps only in-frame clones here, not all; method: immunoSEQ multiplex PCR. The sample has 50,000 to 75,000 clones; around 84% are singletons. Specified time point: week 5, during vaccination. Each dose of the vaccine consisted of 300 ug of mutant IDH1 20-mer peptide, with topical imiquimod. These receptors have no known antigen. The source was PBMCs, collected from a glioma patient whose treatment included an IDH1 peptide vaccine. The receptors derive from a woman aged 50 to 60 with glioma.

CDR3 loop: CASSLGRSGGGYQETQYF. The CDR3, as DNA: TGTGCCAGCAGCCTGGGCCGTAGCGGGGGCGGGTACCAAGAGACCCAGTACTTC. The chain carries TRBV4-2 and TRBJ2-5; 9 bases align to TRBD2. The V and J ends lost 4 bases and 0 bases, in that order; junction bases with no gene match: 12. Germline loops: CDR1 LGHNA, CDR2 YNFKEQ. The CDR3 extends over 18 amino acids.

This chain joins TRBV2 and TRBJ1-2, with 10 bases fitting TRBD1. The CDR3 consists of 15 residues. Germline V gives CDR1 SNHLY, CDR2 FYNNEI. J gave up 10 bases and V 4 bases, and 12 bases lay outside the gene matches. The CDR3 nucleotides are TGTGCCAGCAGTGTGGCCTGGGGACAGGGGAGTGACTACACCTTC. The encoded protein is CASSVAWGQGSDYTF.

The J gene is TRBJ2-5, the V gene TRBV9; D gene uncertain. V lost 0 bases to trimming and J lost 5 bases, with 8 bases between them. This CDR3 has 13 residues. CDR1 and CDR2 (germline): SGDLS, YYNGEE. DNA of the CDR3: TGTGCCAGCAGCGTAGGTTCGGTGGAGACCCAGTACTTC. Its protein is CASSVGSVETQYF.

The chain carries TRBV7-2 and TRBJ1-2; 10 nucleotides agree with TRBD1. The CDR3 contains 14 residues. CDR1 is SGHTA and CDR2 is FQGNSA in the germline V gene. J was trimmed by 8 bases and V by 5 bases; bases with no gene match: 8. CDR3 in DNA: TGTGCCAGCAGCCCAAGACAGGGGGCGCGGGGCTACACCTTC. It encodes CASSPRQGARGYTF.

The V and J genes are TRBV19 and TRBJ2-1; 9 bases are a match to TRBD2. V gave up 4 bases and J gave up 1 base; unmatched junction bases: 8. Germline loops: CDR1 LNHDA, CDR2 SQIVND (reference sequence). This CDR3 has 17 amino acids. CDR3 DNA: TGTGCCAGTAGTACCGGCGGGAGGGTAAGGTCCTACAATGAGCAGTTCTTC. Its translation: CASSTGGRVRSYNEQFF.

This chain uses TRBV23-1 with TRBJ1-3; D is unclear. TRBV23-1 falls under the ORF class, with uncertain function. Trimming cost V 4 bases and J 0 bases, with 16 bases left between them. This CDR3 has 17 residues. The CDR3: CASSPHRERSSGNTIYF. For the CDR3, the DNA is TGCGCCAGCAGTCCTCATAGGGAAAGGAGCTCTGGAAACACCATATATTTT.

The genes are TRBV18 and TRBJ1-3, with 8 positions matching TRBD1. CDR1 and CDR2 (germline): KGHSH, LQKENI. V shed 4 bases and J 0 bases; nucleotides not matched to a gene: 5. This CDR3 spans 16 amino acids. CDR3 bases: TGTGCCAGCTCACTCGGGACAGGAGCCTCTGGAAACACCATATATTTT. It yields the protein CASSLGTGASGNTIYF. The full variable domain, rest sourced from reference TRBV18 and TRBJ1-3, is NAGVMQNPRHLVRRRGQEARLRCSPMKGHSHVYWYRQLPEEGLKFMVYLQKENIIDESGMPKERFSAEFPKEGPSILRIQQVVRGDSAAYFCASSLGTGASGNTIYFGEGSWLTVV.

J is TRBJ1-2 and V is TRBV29-1; possible D gene TRBD1, 5 bases. Germline assignment: CDR1 SQVTM and CDR2 ANQGSEA. Trimming cost V 3 bases and J 7 bases, with 12 bases left between them. CDR3 size: 12 residues. This CDR3 is CSVDGGWGGYTF. Written as DNA, the CDR3 is TGCAGCGTTGACGGGGGGTGGGGTGGCTACACCTTC.

The chain carries TRBV28 and TRBJ1-1; D unclear. The CDR3 sequence is 12 residues long. V lost 4 bases and J lost 3, with 6 bases in between. Germline assignment: CDR1 MDHEN and CDR2 SYDVKM. CDR3 nucleotide sequence: TGTGCCAGCAGTTACCTCGACACTGAAGCTTTCTTT. As protein: CASSYLDTEAFF.

The chain joins TRBV10-3 to TRBJ1-5; D unresolved. The CDR3 contains 13 residues. CDR1 ENHRY and CDR2 SYGVKD come from the germline V gene. V lost 11 bases and J 6 bases, leaving 17 bases between the germline ends. The CDR3: CASRAGLGQPQHF. CDR3 in DNA: TGTGCCTCCCGTGCGGGCCTCGGTCAGCCCCAGCATTTT.

The chain uses TRBV5-1 and TRBJ2-2; D may be TRBD2 (5 bases). The CDR3 contains 13 residues. Trimming took off 2 bases at V and 4 bases at J, with 6 bases between the two ends. Germline CDR1 is SGHRS and CDR2 is YFSETQ. CDR3 loop: CASSLGSTGELFF. CDR3 nucleotide sequence: TGCGCCAGCAGCTTAGGGAGCACCGGGGAGCTGTTTTTT.

This clone was observed a handful of times. The germline gene is not matched at one end of the junction; a read error may be the cause. CDR3 in DNA: TGTGCCAGCAGACTCTTAAACCTCGAGGGGGACAGAAGGGATTTT. Translating it yields CASRLLNLEGDRRDF. The chain has TRBV6-1 and TRBJ2-3, with 7 bases aligning to TRBD1. The germline gives CDR1 MNHNS, CDR2 SASEGT. The CDR3 is made up of 15 amino acids.

V gene TRBV10-1 combines with J gene TRBJ2-1, with D tentatively TRBD2 (5 bases). The germline V gene encodes CDR1 WNHNN and CDR2 SYGVQD (reference sequence). The CDR3 length is 15 residues. Deletions cut 3 bases from V and 7 bases from J, with 16 bases between. CDR3 nucleotides: TGCGCCAGCAGTGAATTATCGGGAACTCGGAATGAGCAGTTCTTC. Translated: CASSELSGTRNEQFF.